A selection of T cell receptor beta chains follows, all from one sample in a study of cytomegalovirus exposure and HLA in healthy donors. Profiling relied on immunoSEQ multiplex PCR, and the TCRdb table lists in-frame clones only, not all of them. Of 85,000 to 110,000 clones listed, around 66% are singletons. Material for sequencing was PBMCs. These receptors were taken from a woman in her fifties or sixties in good health and CMV-seronegative. Each CDR3 is given with its conserved first and last residue. D genes are given only for firm matches. A clone size is listed for some rows: how often the clone was seen (once, few, many), or a class if it is expanded.

j_call: TRBJ1-5
v_call: TRBV7-8
d_call: -
cdr3_length: 13
clone_size: -
cdr3_aa: CASSEGGNQPQHF
cdr3_nt: TGTGCCAGCAGCGAAGGGGGCAATCAGCCCCAGCATTTT

j_call: TRBJ1-3
v_call: TRBV11-3
d_call: -
cdr3_length: 14
clone_size: few
cdr3_aa: CASSSDSSGNTIYF
cdr3_nt: TGTGCCAGCAGCTCGGACAGCTCTGGAAACACCATATATTTT

j_call: TRBJ1-2
v_call: TRBV28
d_call: -
cdr3_length: 15
clone_size: few
cdr3_aa: CASSTHRAEHYGYTF
cdr3_nt: TGTGCCAGCAGTACCCACAGGGCCGAACACTATGGCTACACCTTC

j_call: TRBJ1-4
v_call: TRBV5-4
d_call: -
cdr3_length: 15
clone_size: -
cdr3_aa: CASSLGGSTNEKLFF
cdr3_nt: TGTGCCAGCAGCTTGGGAGGCTCAACTAATGAAAAACTGTTTTTT

j_call: TRBJ2-3
v_call: TRBV6-5
d_call: TRBD2
cdr3_length: 15
clone_size: -
cdr3_aa: CASSRGDQTTDTQYF
cdr3_nt: TGTGCCAGCAGTCGGGGGGACCAAACCACAGATACGCAGTATTTT

j_call: TRBJ2-3
v_call: TRBV29-1
d_call: TRBD1
cdr3_length: 13
clone_size: -
cdr3_aa: CSVAGGATDTQYF
cdr3_nt: TGCAGCGTTGCAGGGGGCGCGACAGATACGCAGTATTTT

j_call: TRBJ1-4
v_call: TRBV30
d_call: TRBD1
cdr3_length: 14
clone_size: -
cdr3_aa: CAWTPGTGREKLFF
cdr3_nt: TGTGCCTGGACCCCCGGGACAGGGCGAGAAAAACTGTTTTTT

j_call: TRBJ2-2
v_call: TRBV6-4
d_call: -
cdr3_length: 15
clone_size: few
cdr3_aa: CASSAQSTNTGELFF
cdr3_nt: TGTGCCAGCAGTGCGCAGTCCACGAACACCGGGGAGCTGTTTTTT

j_call: TRBJ2-2
v_call: TRBV21-1
d_call: -
cdr3_length: 18
clone_size: -
cdr3_aa: CASSAAASGSPNTGELFF
cdr3_nt: TGTGCCAGCAGCGCGGCGGCTAGCGGGAGTCCTAACACCGGGGAGCTGTTTTTT

j_call: TRBJ2-1
v_call: TRBV7-3
d_call: -
cdr3_length: 11
clone_size: -
cdr3_aa: CASSTGGPKFF
cdr3_nt: TGTGCCAGCAGCACAGGAGGGCCAAAGTTCTTC

j_call: TRBJ1-3
v_call: TRBV4-1
d_call: TRBD1
cdr3_length: 16
clone_size: once
cdr3_aa: CASSLPWTGAGNTIYF
cdr3_nt: TGCGCCAGCAGCCTACCGTGGACAGGGGCTGGAAACACCATATATTTT

j_call: TRBJ1-2
v_call: TRBV4-1
d_call: -
cdr3_length: 16
clone_size: -
cdr3_aa: CASSQPPAGIRYGYTF
cdr3_nt: TGCGCCAGCAGCCAACCCCCCGCAGGTATCCGATATGGCTACACCTTC

j_call: TRBJ1-5
v_call: TRBV7-2
d_call: -
cdr3_length: 13
clone_size: few
cdr3_aa: CASSLGGGQPQHF
cdr3_nt: TGTGCCAGCAGCTTAGGTGGCGGTCAGCCCCAGCATTTT

j_call: TRBJ1-4
v_call: TRBV4-2
d_call: -
cdr3_length: 15
clone_size: few
cdr3_aa: CASSQDSGEFEKLFF
cdr3_nt: TGTGCCAGCAGCCAAGATTCAGGGGAGTTTGAAAAACTGTTTTTT

j_call: TRBJ2-1
v_call: TRBV27
d_call: -
cdr3_length: 13
clone_size: -
cdr3_aa: CASRFEGYNEQFF
cdr3_nt: TGTGCCAGCAGATTTGAGGGTTACAATGAGCAGTTCTTC

j_call: TRBJ2-3
v_call: TRBV6-5
d_call: TRBD2
cdr3_length: 15
clone_size: few
cdr3_aa: CASSWSSGRTDTQYF
cdr3_nt: TGTGCCAGCAGTTGGTCTAGCGGCCGCACAGATACGCAGTATTTT

j_call: TRBJ2-3
v_call: TRBV5-8
d_call: TRBD2
cdr3_length: 13
clone_size: -
cdr3_aa: CATGGWGTDTQYF
cdr3_nt: TGTGCCACCGGGGGGTGGGGCACAGATACGCAGTATTTT

j_call: TRBJ2-5
v_call: TRBV18
d_call: TRBD2
cdr3_length: 14
clone_size: once
cdr3_aa: CASSPWDYEETQYF
cdr3_nt: TGTGCCAGCTCACCTTGGGACTACGAAGAGACCCAGTACTTC

j_call: TRBJ2-3
v_call: TRBV5-4
d_call: TRBD2
cdr3_length: 15
clone_size: -
cdr3_aa: CASSTPSGGTDTQYF
cdr3_nt: TGTGCCAGCAGCACACCTAGCGGAGGCACAGATACGCAGTATTTT

j_call: TRBJ1-1
v_call: TRBV7-6
d_call: TRBD1
cdr3_length: 15
clone_size: -
cdr3_aa: CASSLVAGGNTEAFF
cdr3_nt: TGTGCCAGCAGCTTAGTAGCAGGGGGGAACACTGAAGCTTTCTTT

j_call: TRBJ1-4
v_call: TRBV7-9
d_call: -
cdr3_length: 15
clone_size: -
cdr3_aa: CASSFPSGRREKLFF
cdr3_nt: TGTGCCAGCAGCTTCCCCAGCGGGAGGCGTGAAAAACTGTTTTTT

j_call: TRBJ2-6
v_call: TRBV5-1
d_call: -
cdr3_length: 14
clone_size: -
cdr3_aa: CASSLGEWANVLTF
cdr3_nt: TGCGCCAGCAGCTTGGGGGAGTGGGCCAACGTCCTGACTTTC

j_call: TRBJ1-6
v_call: TRBV10-3
d_call: -
cdr3_length: 12
clone_size: -
cdr3_aa: CAISEGDSPLHF
cdr3_nt: TGTGCCATCAGTGAAGGGGATTCACCCCTCCACTTT

j_call: TRBJ2-6
v_call: TRBV28
d_call: -
cdr3_length: 16
clone_size: few
cdr3_aa: CGAVGSGRPGANVLTF
cdr3_nt: TGTGGCGCGGTGGGGTCGGGGAGGCCTGGGGCCAACGTCCTGACTTTC

j_call: TRBJ1-1
v_call: TRBV27
d_call: -
cdr3_length: 12
clone_size: -
cdr3_aa: CASSFREGRAFF
cdr3_nt: TGTGCCAGCAGTTTTCGGGAAGGCCGGGCTTTCTTT

j_call: TRBJ2-4
v_call: TRBV7-2
d_call: TRBD1
cdr3_length: 15
clone_size: -
cdr3_aa: CASTPSRGRFGIQYF
cdr3_nt: TGTGCCAGTACCCCTTCCAGGGGGCGTTTTGGCATTCAGTACTTC

j_call: TRBJ1-5
v_call: TRBV27
d_call: TRBD1
cdr3_length: 17
clone_size: -
cdr3_aa: CASSLGTGTGIVQPQHF
cdr3_nt: TGTGCCAGCAGTTTAGGGACCGGGACAGGGATTGTTCAGCCCCAGCATTTT

j_call: TRBJ2-7
v_call: TRBV4-3
d_call: TRBD1
cdr3_length: 16
clone_size: once
cdr3_aa: CASSQESWDRVSEQYF
cdr3_nt: TGCGCCAGCAGCCAAGAAAGTTGGGACAGGGTCTCCGAGCAGTACTTC

j_call: TRBJ2-1
v_call: TRBV19
d_call: TRBD2
cdr3_length: 15
clone_size: -
cdr3_aa: CASSLGGSSYNEQFF
cdr3_nt: TGTGCCAGTAGCCTCGGGGGGAGCTCCTACAATGAGCAGTTCTTC

j_call: TRBJ1-2
v_call: TRBV7-2
d_call: -
cdr3_length: 13
clone_size: few
cdr3_aa: CASSPRQGQGYTF
cdr3_nt: TGTGCCAGCAGCCCCCGGCAGGGACAAGGCTACACCTTC

j_call: TRBJ2-2
v_call: TRBV11-3
d_call: -
cdr3_length: 16
clone_size: -
cdr3_aa: CASRPQVSGEGGELFF
cdr3_nt: TGTGCCAGCAGACCACAGGTATCAGGGGAGGGCGGGGAGCTGTTTTTT

j_call: TRBJ2-5
v_call: TRBV14
d_call: -
cdr3_length: 15
clone_size: -
cdr3_aa: CASSRRRVFGETQYF
cdr3_nt: TGTGCCAGCAGCCGTCGACGGGTGTTCGGGGAGACCCAGTACTTC

j_call: TRBJ2-7
v_call: TRBV7-2
d_call: TRBD1
cdr3_length: 14
clone_size: few
cdr3_aa: CASSSRDSPYEQYF
cdr3_nt: TGTGCCAGCAGCTCCCGGGACAGTCCCTACGAGCAGTACTTC

j_call: TRBJ2-4
v_call: TRBV13
d_call: -
cdr3_length: 13
clone_size: -
cdr3_aa: CASSQPTRNIQYF
cdr3_nt: TGTGCCAGCAGCCAACCGACACGAAACATTCAGTACTTC

j_call: TRBJ2-2
v_call: TRBV5-1
d_call: -
cdr3_length: 15
clone_size: -
cdr3_aa: CASSLNPGDPGELFF
cdr3_nt: TGCGCCAGCAGCTTGAATCCGGGAGATCCCGGGGAGCTGTTTTTT

j_call: TRBJ1-5
v_call: TRBV7-8
d_call: -
cdr3_length: 17
clone_size: -
cdr3_aa: CASGGGTQGLGDQPQHF
cdr3_nt: TGTGCCAGCGGTGGAGGGACCCAGGGTTTGGGGGATCAGCCCCAGCATTTT

j_call: TRBJ2-5
v_call: TRBV5-1
d_call: TRBD2
cdr3_length: 14
clone_size: few
cdr3_aa: CASSRSGMLETQYF
cdr3_nt: TGCGCCAGCAGCAGGAGCGGGATGCTGGAGACCCAGTACTTC

j_call: TRBJ2-7
v_call: TRBV7-9
d_call: -
cdr3_length: 14
clone_size: -
cdr3_aa: CASSTGSGLNEQYF
cdr3_nt: TGTGCCAGCAGCACTGGGTCAGGTCTTAACGAGCAGTACTTC

j_call: TRBJ1-1
v_call: TRBV10-2
d_call: TRBD1
cdr3_length: 18
clone_size: -
cdr3_aa: CASSDGPITGAMNTEAFF
cdr3_nt: TGCGCCAGCAGTGATGGCCCAATTACAGGGGCAATGAACACTGAAGCTTTCTTT

j_call: TRBJ2-7
v_call: TRBV19
d_call: -
cdr3_length: 12
clone_size: -
cdr3_aa: CASSIQGYEQYF
cdr3_nt: TGTGCCAGTAGTATCCAGGGCTACGAGCAGTACTTC

j_call: TRBJ2-2
v_call: TRBV7-2
d_call: -
cdr3_length: 16
clone_size: -
cdr3_aa: CASSSRQQLNTGELFF
cdr3_nt: TGTGCCAGCAGCTCGCGACAGCAGCTCAACACCGGGGAGCTGTTTTTT

j_call: TRBJ2-1
v_call: TRBV2
d_call: -
cdr3_length: 15
clone_size: once
cdr3_aa: CASSLEEGVSNEQFF
cdr3_nt: TGTGCCAGCAGCCTCGAGGAAGGGGTGAGTAATGAGCAGTTCTTC

j_call: TRBJ2-7
v_call: TRBV29-1
d_call: -
cdr3_length: 12
clone_size: few
cdr3_aa: CSVVAFRDEQYF
cdr3_nt: TGCAGCGTTGTGGCTTTCCGGGACGAGCAGTACTTC

j_call: TRBJ2-1
v_call: TRBV7-6
d_call: TRBD2
cdr3_length: 15
clone_size: -
cdr3_aa: CASSPTSGSYNEQFF
cdr3_nt: TGTGCCAGCAGCCCTACTAGCGGGAGTTACAATGAGCAGTTCTTC

j_call: TRBJ1-1
v_call: TRBV20-1
d_call: -
cdr3_length: 11
clone_size: few
cdr3_aa: CSASMVAEAFF
cdr3_nt: TGCAGTGCTAGTATGGTAGCTGAAGCTTTCTTT

j_call: TRBJ2-2
v_call: TRBV7-8
d_call: -
cdr3_length: 15
clone_size: -
cdr3_aa: CASSLREPQGGELFF
cdr3_nt: TGTGCCAGCAGCCTCCGGGAGCCCCAAGGCGGGGAGCTGTTTTTT

j_call: TRBJ1-3
v_call: TRBV2
d_call: -
cdr3_length: 14
clone_size: -
cdr3_aa: CASSGAGTGNTIYF
cdr3_nt: TGTGCCAGCAGTGGAGCAGGGACTGGGAACACCATATATTTT

j_call: TRBJ1-5
v_call: TRBV28
d_call: -
cdr3_length: 13
clone_size: -
cdr3_aa: CASSFLGVQPQHF
cdr3_nt: TGTGCCAGCAGTTTTTTAGGGGTTCAGCCCCAGCATTTT

j_call: TRBJ2-1
v_call: TRBV5-1
d_call: TRBD2
cdr3_length: 16
clone_size: -
cdr3_aa: CASSLDPSGTYNEQFF
cdr3_nt: TGCGCCAGCAGCTTGGACCCTAGCGGGACCTACAATGAGCAGTTCTTC

j_call: TRBJ1-2
v_call: TRBV11-1
d_call: -
cdr3_length: 14
clone_size: -
cdr3_aa: CASSQTNRGFGYTF
cdr3_nt: TGTGCCAGCAGCCAGACCAACCGGGGGTTTGGCTACACCTTC

j_call: TRBJ2-1
v_call: TRBV29-1
d_call: -
cdr3_length: 11
clone_size: -
cdr3_aa: CSVGGKFSQFF
cdr3_nt: TGCAGCGTTGGCGGCAAATTTTCCCAGTTCTTC

j_call: TRBJ2-5
v_call: TRBV11-2
d_call: -
cdr3_length: 14
clone_size: -
cdr3_aa: CASSPLGARETQYF
cdr3_nt: TGTGCCAGCAGCCCCCTCGGAGCGCGCGAGACCCAGTACTTC

j_call: TRBJ1-3
v_call: TRBV5-1
d_call: -
cdr3_length: 15
clone_size: once
cdr3_aa: CASSRSTVSGNTIYF
cdr3_nt: TGCGCCAGCAGCCGATCGACAGTCTCTGGAAACACCATATATTTT

j_call: TRBJ2-1
v_call: TRBV11-3
d_call: -
cdr3_length: 13
clone_size: few
cdr3_aa: CASSSGGVNEQFF
cdr3_nt: TGTGCCAGCAGCTCCGGCGGGGTCAATGAGCAGTTCTTC

j_call: TRBJ2-5
v_call: TRBV25-1
d_call: TRBD1
cdr3_length: 15
clone_size: -
cdr3_aa: CASSEQGQARETQYF
cdr3_nt: TGTGCCAGCAGTGAACAAGGACAGGCAAGAGAGACCCAGTACTTC

j_call: TRBJ2-2
v_call: TRBV7-2
d_call: -
cdr3_length: 15
clone_size: once
cdr3_aa: CASSLEVSSRRELFF
cdr3_nt: TGTGCCAGCAGCTTAGAAGTTAGCTCCAGAAGGGAGCTGTTTTTT

j_call: TRBJ1-1
v_call: TRBV28
d_call: -
cdr3_length: 14
clone_size: -
cdr3_aa: CASSSGGVGTEAFF
cdr3_nt: TGTGCCAGCAGTTCTGGCGGGGTGGGCACTGAAGCTTTCTTT